Below, one T cell receptor (beta chain) is given with its context. This entry is derived from a study of control samples from healthy donors and cancer patients. Clones were read by immunoSEQ multiplex PCR, and TCRdb kept only the in-frame ones, dropping some. This table holds about 180,000 clones, approximately 92% found once. Germline-derived CDR1 and CDR2 are MDHEN and SYDVKM. Unmatched junction bases numbered 5, after V lost 0 bases and J lost 7 bases. This CDR3 region has 16 residues. V and J are TRBV28 and TRBJ2-2; TRBD1 matches 10 bases. Sequencing input: blood. The receptor was isolated from a young man in good health. CDR3 protein: CASSLWDRGIGGELFF. In DNA, the CDR3 is TGTGCCAGCAGTTTATGGGACAGGGGGATCGGCGGGGAGCTGTTTTTT.